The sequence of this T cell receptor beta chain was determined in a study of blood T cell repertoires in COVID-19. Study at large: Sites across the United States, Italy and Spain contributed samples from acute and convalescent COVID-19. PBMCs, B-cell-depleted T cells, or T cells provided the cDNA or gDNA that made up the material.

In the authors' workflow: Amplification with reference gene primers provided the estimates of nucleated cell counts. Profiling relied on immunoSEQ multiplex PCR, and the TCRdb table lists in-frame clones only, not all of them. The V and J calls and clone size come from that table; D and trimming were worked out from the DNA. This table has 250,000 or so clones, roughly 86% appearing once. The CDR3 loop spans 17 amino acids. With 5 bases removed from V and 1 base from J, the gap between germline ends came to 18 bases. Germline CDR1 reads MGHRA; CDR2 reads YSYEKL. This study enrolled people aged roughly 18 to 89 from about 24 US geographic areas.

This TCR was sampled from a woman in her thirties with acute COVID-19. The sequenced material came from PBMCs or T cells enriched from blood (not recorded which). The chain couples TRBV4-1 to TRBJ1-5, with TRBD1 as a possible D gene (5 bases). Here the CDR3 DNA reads TGCGCCAGCAGCACGGCCGGGACTGAGATAAGCAATCAGCCCCAGCATTTT. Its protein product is CASSTAGTEISNQPQHF.